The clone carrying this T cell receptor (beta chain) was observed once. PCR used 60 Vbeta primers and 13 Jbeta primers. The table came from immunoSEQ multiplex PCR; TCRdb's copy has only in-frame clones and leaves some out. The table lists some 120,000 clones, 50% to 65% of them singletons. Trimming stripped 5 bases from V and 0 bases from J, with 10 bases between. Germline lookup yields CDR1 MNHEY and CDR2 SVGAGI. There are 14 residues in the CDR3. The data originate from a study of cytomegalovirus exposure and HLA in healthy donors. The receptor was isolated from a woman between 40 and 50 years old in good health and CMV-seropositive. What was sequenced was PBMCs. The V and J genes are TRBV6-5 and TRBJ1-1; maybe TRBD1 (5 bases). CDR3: CASSEQAMNTEAFF. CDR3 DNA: TGTGCCAGCAGTGAACAGGCAATGAACACTGAAGCTTTCTTT.